These T cell receptor beta chains were read from a single sample in a study of beta chain features in type 1 diabetes. Measured with immunoSEQ multiplex PCR; TCRdb has only the in-frame clones, and not every one. This table has about 29,000 clones, less than 60% appearing once. The sample comprised Tregs from blood. These receptors were collected from a woman aged 18-29 years with type 1 diabetes. Both conserved end residues are part of each CDR3. Each record gives: V gene, J gene, clone size, D gene, CDR3 DNA, CDR3 protein. The D gene is left open where the match is weak. Where a row states a size, it is once, few, many or the class of an expanded clone; other rows omit it.

V gene: TRBV30; J gene: TRBJ2-1; clone size: NA; D gene: TRBD2; CDR3 DNA: TGTGCCTGGAGGGAACCTCTAGCGGGAGGGTACAATGAGCAGTTCTTC; CDR3 protein: CAWREPLAGGYNEQFF
V gene: TRBV18; J gene: TRBJ2-1; clone size: few; D gene: NA; CDR3 DNA: TGTGCCAGCTCACCGGTCCCTCTTAGCAATGAGCAGTTCTTC; CDR3 protein: CASSPVPLSNEQFF
V gene: TRBV5-1; J gene: TRBJ1-1; clone size: few; D gene: NA; CDR3 DNA: TGCGCCAGCAGCTTGGGAGCTCTCGCACAGGGCGTGTTAGGGGAGAACACTGAAGCTTTCTTT; CDR3 protein: CASSLGALAQGVLGENTEAFF
V gene: TRBV20-1; J gene: TRBJ2-7; clone size: few; D gene: TRBD2; CDR3 DNA: TGCAGTGCTCCGGAGCGGGGCGAGCAGTACTTC; CDR3 protein: CSAPERGEQYF
V gene: TRBV6-5; J gene: TRBJ2-1; clone size: NA; D gene: TRBD2; CDR3 DNA: TGTGCCAGCAGTCAGACTAGCGGGGGATCCAATGAGCAGTTCTTC; CDR3 protein: CASSQTSGGSNEQFF
V gene: TRBV29-1; J gene: TRBJ1-1; clone size: NA; D gene: NA; CDR3 DNA: TGCAGCGTGATGGCAGAACCGAACACTGAAGCTTTCTTT; CDR3 protein: CSVMAEPNTEAFF
V gene: TRBV5-1; J gene: TRBJ2-1; clone size: few; D gene: NA; CDR3 DNA: TGCGCCAGCAGCTTGTCTTCTCTAAGCTCCTACAATGAGCAGTTCTTC; CDR3 protein: CASSLSSLSSYNEQFF
V gene: TRBV11-2; J gene: TRBJ2-5; clone size: NA; D gene: TRBD2; CDR3 DNA: TGTGCCAGCAGCCCCCTGGGACTATTGAAAGAGACCCAGTACTTC; CDR3 protein: CASSPLGLLKETQYF
V gene: TRBV14; J gene: TRBJ2-1; clone size: NA; D gene: TRBD2; CDR3 DNA: TGTGCCAGCAGCCCCCTCGCGGGAGGAGATTACAATGAGCAGTTCTTC; CDR3 protein: CASSPLAGGDYNEQFF
V gene: TRBV28; J gene: TRBJ2-3; clone size: NA; D gene: TRBD1; CDR3 DNA: TGTGCCAGCAGCCACCGGACAGGGGGTCACACAGATACGCAGTATTTT; CDR3 protein: CASSHRTGGHTDTQYF
V gene: TRBV18; J gene: TRBJ2-1; clone size: NA; D gene: NA; CDR3 DNA: TGTGCCAGCTCACCACCGAGGACAGCACTTAACAATGAGCAGTTCTTC; CDR3 protein: CASSPPRTALNNEQFF
V gene: TRBV5-4; J gene: TRBJ2-2; clone size: few; D gene: TRBD2; CDR3 DNA: TGTGCCAGCAGCCCCAACCCCAGCGGGGGCACCGGGGAGCTGTTTTTT; CDR3 protein: CASSPNPSGGTGELFF
V gene: TRBV4-3; J gene: TRBJ2-1; clone size: few; D gene: TRBD2; CDR3 DNA: TGCGCCAGCAGCCAAACGGGGCTAGCGGGAGCTGTATCCTACAATGAGCAGTTCTTC; CDR3 protein: CASSQTGLAGAVSYNEQFF
V gene: TRBV29-1; J gene: TRBJ2-7; clone size: few; D gene: TRBD2; CDR3 DNA: TGCAGCGTTGAAATCCACAGGGGGACTAGCGGGAGTAAGCAGTACTTC; CDR3 protein: CSVEIHRGTSGSKQYF
V gene: TRBV30; J gene: TRBJ2-5; clone size: NA; D gene: NA; CDR3 DNA: TGTGCCTGGAAAAGGGGCCTACAGGAAGAGACCCAGTACTTC; CDR3 protein: CAWKRGLQEETQYF